This is a list of T cell receptor beta chains from one sample in a study of T cells after yellow fever vaccination. MiXCR, run by TCRdb on the 5' RACE reads, gives a single entry per CDR3 protein. The sample consists of roughly 120,000 distinct CDR3 sequences, around 7.2% of them appearing once. The input for sequencing was CD4+ T cells sorted from PBMCs, taken roughly 46 days after the first yellow fever vaccination. The source is a man younger than 35 who received the YFV17D yellow fever vaccine. The CDR3 runs from the conserved cysteine through the conserved F or W. The D gene is left open where the match is weak. The size entry gives how often the clone was seen (once, few, many) or a class if it is expanded.

j_call clone_size d_call v_call cdr3_aa cdr3_nt
TRBJ2-5 many - TRBV20-1 CSASRLPPETQYF TGCAGTGCTAGTCGCCTTCCCCCAGAGACCCAGTACTTC
TRBJ2-2 many TRBD2 TRBV11-2 CASSFGGALITGELFF TGTGCCAGCAGCTTCGGGGGGGCATTAATTACCGGGGAGCTGTTTTTT
TRBJ2-5 many TRBD1 TRBV25-1 CASSRTGRETQYF TGTGCCAGCAGTAGGACAGGGAGGGAGACCCAGTACTTC
TRBJ1-4 many - TRBV4-1 CASSQAQVMEKLFF TGCGCCAGCAGCCAAGCACAGGTCATGGAAAAACTGTTTTTT
TRBJ1-1 many TRBD1 TRBV6-5 CASSYQGANTEAFF TGTGCCAGCAGTTACCAGGGGGCAAACACTGAAGCTTTCTTT
TRBJ1-6 many TRBD1 TRBV18 CASSQGDHSPLHF TGTGCCAGCTCGCAGGGGGACCATTCACCCCTCCACTTT
TRBJ1-2 many - TRBV5-6 CASSLASRANYGYTF TGTGCCAGCAGCTTGGCCTCGAGGGCTAACTATGGCTACACCTTC
TRBJ2-1 many - TRBV3-1 CASSLGSSYNEQFF TGTGCCAGCAGTCTGGGAAGCTCCTACAATGAGCAGTTCTTC
TRBJ1-1 many - TRBV4-1 CASRGLLLNTEAFF TGCGCCAGCCGCGGCCTACTCCTCAACACTGAAGCTTTCTTT
TRBJ2-1 many - TRBV6-2/TRBV6-3 CASRPGTSSYNEQFF TGTGCCAGCAGGCCGGGGACTTCCTCCTACAATGAGCAGTTCTTC
TRBJ2-5 many - TRBV18 CASSPREETQYF TGTGCCAGCTCACCCAGGGAAGAGACCCAGTACTTC
TRBJ2-3 many - TRBV5-5 CASSFYTRPSTDTQYF TGTGCCAGCAGCTTTTACACACGACCTAGCACAGATACGCAGTATTTT